A single sample gave rise to the 15 T cell receptor beta chains below, sequenced in a study of T cells in Graves' hyperthyroidism and ophthalmopathy. TCR beta CDR3 sequences were amplified from RNA transcripts. The study used the HTBI primer set for a first-round RT-PCR of the TCR CDR3. One entry per CDR3 protein, called by TCRdb with MiXCR from the multiplex PCR reads. The sample shows 370,000 or so distinct CDR3 sequences, roughly 14% of them seen only once. Source material: blood. These receptors came from a man aged 25 to 40 with Graves' hyperthyroidism that later progressed to Graves' ophthalmopathy.

This clonotype was detected ten times or more. The chain recombines TRBV14 with TRBJ2-7; the match to TRBD1 covers 7 bases. The CDR3 covers 15 residues. V was pared by 4 bases and J by 0 bases, with 6 bases of the junction left unmatched. Germline lookup yields CDR1 SGHDN and CDR2 FVKESK. The CDR3 protein is CASSPSRDSSYEQYF. The CDR3 DNA is TGTGCCAGCAGCCCCTCACGGGACAGCTCCTACGAGCAGTACTTC.

On this clonotype itself: A single base separates this from a much larger clone, so it may be a read error. The V and J genes are TRBV30 and TRBJ1-4; D unclear. The CDR3 consists of 11 residues. CDR1 and CDR2 from the germline V gene are GTSNPN and SVGIG (reference sequence). The DNA of the CDR3 is TGTGTTTTGGATTCGAGGGAAAAACTGTTTTTT. Translating gives CVLDSREKLFF. The whole variable domain, filled in from reference TRBV30 and TRBJ1-4, reads SQTIHQWPATLVQPVGSPLSLECTVEGTSNPNLYWYRQAAGRGLQLLFYSVGIGQISSEVPQNLSASRPQDRQFILSSKKLLLSDSGFYLCVLDSREKLFFGSGTQLSVL.

Turning to this clonotype: A much larger clone lies one base from this, so it may be a read error. In this CDR3 the conserved last residue, phenylalanine or tryptophan, is missing, so a read error is likely. The chain employs TRBV14 and TRBJ1-6; D unresolved. The germline V gene encodes CDR1 SGHDN and CDR2 FVKESK. The CDR3 runs 13 residues. With 3 bases removed from V and 9 bases from J, the gap between germline ends came to 9 bases. CDR3: CASSQVRSSPLHL. CDR3 nucleotide sequence: TGTGCCAGCAGCCAGGTTCGTTCTTCACCCCTCCACCTT.

Comments on this clonotype: It may be a read error: a sequence one base away is much more abundant. V usage is TRBV12-5 and J usage is TRBJ1-5; 8 bases line up with TRBD1. The V and J ends lost 2 bases and 5 bases, in that order; junction bases with no gene match: 5. CDR1 is LGHNT and CDR2 is FRNRAP in the germline V gene. The CDR3 contains 15 residues. CDR3: CASGLLGQVDQPQHF. The CDR3 coding sequence is TGTGCTAGTGGTTTGTTGGGACAGGTTGATCAGCCCCAGCATTTT. The entire variable domain, with the rest obtained from reference TRBV12-5 and TRBJ1-5, is as follows: DARVTQTPRHKVTEMGQEVTMRCQPILGHNTVFWYRQTMMQGLELLAYFRNRAPLDDSGMPKDRFSAEMPDATLATLKIQPSEPRDSAVYFCASGLLGQVDQPQHFGDGTRLSIL.

This chain connects TRBV6-1 to TRBJ2-1; no clear D gene. V lost 3 bases to trimming and J lost 9 bases, with 6 bases between them. The CDR3 is 11 residues long. Germline V gene data show CDR1 as MNHNS and CDR2 as SASEGT. The CDR3: CASSDWGEQFF. Here the CDR3 DNA reads TGTGCCAGCAGTGATTGGGGTGAGCAGTTCTTC.

This clonotype showed up many times. The chain couples TRBV7-3 to TRBJ2-5, with D perhaps TRBD1 (5 bases). The CDR3 has 14 amino acids. The V and J ends lost 1 base and 2 bases respectively, with 8 bases between them. Germline V gives CDR1 SGHTA, CDR2 FQGTGA. The CDR3 spells CASSLRPGQETQYF. In nucleotides, the CDR3 is TGTGCCAGCAGCTTAAGGCCAGGGCAAGAGACCCAGTACTTC.

Concerning this clonotype: A much larger clone lies a single base off, so this may be a read error. The V call is TRBV28, the J call TRBJ2-7; maybe TRBD2 (7 bases). Germline CDR1 and CDR2: MDHEN and SYDVKM. There are 14 residues in the CDR3. This chain's CDR3 is CASSLIGGPYEKYF. CDR3 nucleotides: TGTGCCAGCAGTTTAATCGGGGGGCCCTACGAGAAGTACTTC.

This clonotype was observed many times. The gene calls are TRBV12-3 or TRBV12-4 and TRBJ2-5; no clear D. Trimming left V 5 bases short and J 9 bases short, with 16 bases between. This CDR3 has 13 amino acids. The CDR3: CASSQDRLEAQYF. The CDR3 DNA reads TGTGCCAGCAGTCAAGACCGCCTTGAGGCCCAGTACTTC.

The chain uses TRBV29-1 and TRBJ2-3; 7 positions match TRBD1. Trimming took 6 bases from V and 3 from J; bases not matched to a gene: 9. Germline CDR1 and CDR2: SQVTM and ANQGSEA. This CDR3 contains 14 residues. The CDR3 bases are TGCAGCGTCCGAGACAGGGTAGGGACAGATACGCAGTATTTT. As protein: CSVRDRVGTDTQYF.

This clonotype was seen a few times. The chain carries TRBV20-1 and TRBJ2-5; TRBD1 matches 12 bases. The CDR3 is 16 amino acids. Per germline, CDR1 DFQATT and CDR2 SNEGSKA (reference sequence). V lost 3 bases and J lost 4; bases outside the gene matches: 9. CDR3: CSARGWDRGRGETQYF. CDR3 sequence (DNA): TGCAGTGCTAGGGGCTGGGACAGGGGGCGAGGAGAGACCCAGTACTTC.

CDR3 in amino acids: CASSPNEFQGQGSTEAFF. CDR3 coding DNA: TGTGCCAGCTCACCAAATGAGTTTCAAGGGCAGGGGAGCACTGAAGCTTTCTTT. V is TRBV18 and J is TRBJ1-1, with TRBD1 as a possible D gene (6 bases). The CDR3 has 18 amino acids. V lost 2 bases to trimming and J lost 4 bases, with 23 bases between them. Germline V gene data show CDR1 as KGHSH and CDR2 as LQKENI.

The genes are TRBV4-1 and TRBJ2-1, with 9 nucleotides matching TRBD2. The CDR3 loop spans 18 amino acids. CDR1 MGHRA and CDR2 YSYEKL come from the germline V gene. Germline trimming cut 2 bases from V and 9 bases from J; bases unmatched to any gene: 17. This CDR3 is CASSQTQRGASGAGEQFF. The CDR3 region has the DNA TGCGCCAGCAGCCAAACGCAGCGGGGGGCTAGCGGGGCTGGTGAGCAGTTCTTC.

This clonotype was seen more than once but under ten times. This chain joins TRBV30 and TRBJ1-4; D unclear. V shed 0 bases and J shed 0 bases, with 8 bases lying between them. From germline, CDR1 is GTSNPN and CDR2 SVGIG (reference sequence). This CDR3 is built from 15 residues. CDR3 residues: CAWSVLRTTNEKLFF. In nucleotides, the CDR3 is TGTGCCTGGAGTGTACTACGTACAACTAATGAAAAACTGTTTTTT. Filled out from reference TRBV30 and TRBJ1-4, the complete variable domain reads SQTIHQWPATLVQPVGSPLSLECTVEGTSNPNLYWYRQAAGRGLQLLFYSVGIGQISSEVPQNLSASRPQDRQFILSSKKLLLSDSGFYLCAWSVLRTTNEKLFFGSGTQLSVL.

V is TRBV29-1 and J is TRBJ1-1; D perhaps matches TRBD1 (5 bases). The CDR3 totals 14 residues. The germline gives CDR1 SQVTM, CDR2 ANQGSEA. V dropped 4 bases and J dropped 5 bases, with 17 bases sitting between them. For the CDR3, the DNA is TGCAGCGTTGTGGGGAGCCCGGGACGTACTGAAGCTTTCTTT. It translates to CSVVGSPGRTEAFF.

This clonotype occurred a few times. CDR3 sequence (DNA): TGCGCCAGCAGCTCCCAGAGGGACACAAACAATGAGCAGTTCTTC. Its translation: CASSSQRDTNNEQFF. This chain connects TRBV5-1 to TRBJ2-1; weak D call: TRBD1 (6 bases). Germline-derived CDR1 and CDR2 are SGHRS and YFSETQ. The CDR3 consists of 15 residues. The V end was cut by 3 bases, the J end by 5 bases, with 15 bases between.